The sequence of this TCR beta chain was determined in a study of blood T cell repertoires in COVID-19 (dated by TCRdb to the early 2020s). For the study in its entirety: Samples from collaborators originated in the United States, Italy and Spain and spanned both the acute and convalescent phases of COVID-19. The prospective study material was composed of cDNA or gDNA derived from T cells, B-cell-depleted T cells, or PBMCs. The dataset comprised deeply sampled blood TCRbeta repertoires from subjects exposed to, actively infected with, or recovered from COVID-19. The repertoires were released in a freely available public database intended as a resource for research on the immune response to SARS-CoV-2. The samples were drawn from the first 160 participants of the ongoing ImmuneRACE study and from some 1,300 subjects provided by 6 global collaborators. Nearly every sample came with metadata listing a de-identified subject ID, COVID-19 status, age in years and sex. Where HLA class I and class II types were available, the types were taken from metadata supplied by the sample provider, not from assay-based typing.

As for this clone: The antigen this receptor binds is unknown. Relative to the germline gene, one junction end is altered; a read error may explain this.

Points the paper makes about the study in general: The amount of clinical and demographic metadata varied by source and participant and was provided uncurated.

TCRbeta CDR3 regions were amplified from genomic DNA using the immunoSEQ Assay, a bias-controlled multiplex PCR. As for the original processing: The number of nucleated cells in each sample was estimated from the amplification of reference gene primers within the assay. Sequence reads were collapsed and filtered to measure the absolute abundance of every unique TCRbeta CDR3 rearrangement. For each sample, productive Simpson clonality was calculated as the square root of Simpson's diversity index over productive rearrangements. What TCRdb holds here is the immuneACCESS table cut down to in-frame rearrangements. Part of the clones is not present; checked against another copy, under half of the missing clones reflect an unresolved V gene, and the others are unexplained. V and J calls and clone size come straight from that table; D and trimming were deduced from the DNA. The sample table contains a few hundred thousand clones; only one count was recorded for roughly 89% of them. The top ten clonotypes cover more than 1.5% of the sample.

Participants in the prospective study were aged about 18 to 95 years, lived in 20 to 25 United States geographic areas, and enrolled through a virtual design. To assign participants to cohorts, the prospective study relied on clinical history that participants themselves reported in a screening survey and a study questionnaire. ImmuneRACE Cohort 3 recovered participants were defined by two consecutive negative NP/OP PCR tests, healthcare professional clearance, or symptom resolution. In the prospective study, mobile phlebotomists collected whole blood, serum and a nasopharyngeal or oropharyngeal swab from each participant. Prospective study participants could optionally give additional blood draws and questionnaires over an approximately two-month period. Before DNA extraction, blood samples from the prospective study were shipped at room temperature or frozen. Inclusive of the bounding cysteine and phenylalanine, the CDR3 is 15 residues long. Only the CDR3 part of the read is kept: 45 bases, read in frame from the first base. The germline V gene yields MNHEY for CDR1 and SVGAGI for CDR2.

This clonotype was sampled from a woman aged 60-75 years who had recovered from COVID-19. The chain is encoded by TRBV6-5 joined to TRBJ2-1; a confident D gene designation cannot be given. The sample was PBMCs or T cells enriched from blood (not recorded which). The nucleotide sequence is TGTGCCAGCACCCTATTATCAGACTTATACAATGAGCGGTTCTTC. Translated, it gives CASTLLSDLYNERFF.